The rows below give T cell receptor beta chains drawn from one sample of a study of shared clonotypes between healthy human individuals. TCRdb's copy holds only in-frame clones and misses some; the assay was immunoSEQ multiplex PCR. The sample carries approximately 2,000,000 clones, 85% to 95% recorded once. Sequenced input: naive CD4+ T cells from PBMCs. Receptors were obtained from a man younger than 35 in good health. Some clones in this sample may be carry-over from other donors' samples. Both conserved end residues are part of each CDR3. D genes are given only for firm matches. Where a row states a size, it is once, few, many or the class of an expanded clone; other rows omit it.

>.|TRBJ2-3|TRBV2|.
CASSEERTDTQYF
TGTGCCAGCTCAGAGGAGCGCACAGATACGCAGTATTTT
>.|TRBJ1-4|TRBV18|.
CASSPPDAQRDGPRKLFF
TGTGCCAGCTCACCACCGGACGCACAGCGAGATGGCCCTAGGAAACTGTTTTTT
>TRBD2|TRBJ2-2|TRBV9|.
CASSRLAGVENTGELFF
TGTGCCAGCAGCCGACTAGCGGGAGTGGAGAACACCGGGGAGCTGTTTTTT
>.|TRBJ2-6|TRBV6-6|.
CASRWGAGANVLTF
TGTGCCAGCAGATGGGGGGCTGGGGCCAACGTCCTGACTTTC
>TRBD2|TRBJ2-1|TRBV10-3|.
CAVTGTSGFREQFF
TGTGCCGTAACCGGGACTAGCGGGTTTCGGGAGCAGTTCTTC
>TRBD1|TRBJ2-2|TRBV5-1|.
CASSPWGQGSTGELFF
TGCGCCAGCAGCCCGTGGGGACAGGGGAGCACCGGGGAGCTGTTTTTT
>.|TRBJ1-2|TRBV6-1|.
CASSERDYGYTF
TGTGCCAGCAGTGAACGTGACTATGGCTACACCTTC
>.|TRBJ1-6|TRBV5-1|.
CASSSTPDSPLHF
TGCGCCAGCAGCTCTACACCGGATTCACCCCTCCACTTT
>.|TRBJ2-5|TRBV7-2|.
CASSLQTDRQETQYF
TGTGCCAGCAGCTTACAGACAGATAGACAAGAGACCCAGTACTTC
>.|TRBJ2-1|TRBV7-7|.
CASSPVRGGYNEQFF
TGTGCCAGCAGCCCCGTCCGTGGCGGCTACAATGAGCAGTTCTTC
>.|TRBJ1-5|TRBV10-3|.
CAISESPTSPQHF
TGTGCCATCAGTGAGTCGCCGACCTCGCCCCAGCATTTT
>.|TRBJ2-5|TRBV13|.
CASSSYRRSSQETQYF
TGTGCCAGCAGCTCCTACAGGAGATCGTCTCAAGAGACCCAGTACTTC
>TRBD2|TRBJ2-5|TRBV9|once
CASSVSTSGTQETQYF
TGTGCCAGCAGCGTATCCACTAGCGGAACCCAAGAGACCCAGTACTTC
>.|TRBJ1-1|TRBV11-2|few
CASSLFSTRNTEAFF
TGTGCCAGCAGCTTATTCTCGACGCGGAACACTGAAGCTTTCTTT
>.|TRBJ2-1|TRBV5-4|.
CASVDFRNNEQFF
TGTGCCAGTGTTGACTTTCGAAACAATGAGCAGTTCTTC
>.|TRBJ1-1|TRBV28|once
CASSFRRNTEAFF
TGTGCCAGCAGTTTTCGACGGAACACTGAAGCTTTCTTT
>TRBD1|TRBJ1-4|TRBV15|.
CATSRDGQGARGSNEKLFF
TGTGCCACCAGCAGAGATGGGCAGGGGGCTCGGGGGTCTAATGAAAAACTGTTTTTT
>.|TRBJ2-7|TRBV7-2|.
CASSYPVGTTYEQYF
TGTGCCAGCAGCTACCCCGTGGGCACCACCTACGAGCAGTACTTC
>.|TRBJ2-1|TRBV2|few
CASTPTSPEQFF
TGTGCCTCCACCCCCACTAGCCCCGAGCAGTTCTTC
>TRBD1|TRBJ1-2|TRBV5-1|.
CASSLGQGNYGYTF
TGCGCCAGCAGCTTGGGACAGGGAAACTATGGCTACACCTTC
>.|TRBJ2-5|TRBV6-1|.
CASGTRLQPRETQYF
TGTGCCAGCGGTACCCGTCTTCAGCCACGGGAGACCCAGTACTTC
>.|TRBJ1-2|TRBV11-2|.
CASSFSPNYGYTF
TGTGCCAGCAGCTTTTCGCCTAACTATGGCTACACCTTC
>.|TRBJ2-7|TRBV9|.
CASSFGAISYEQYF
TGTGCCAGCAGCTTCGGGGCTATTTCCTACGAGCAGTACTTC
>.|TRBJ2-5|TRBV5-1|.
CASSLFLTAETQYF
TGCGCCAGCAGCTTGTTCCTAACGGCCGAGACCCAGTACTTC
>.|TRBJ2-7|TRBV18|.
CASSLGGGLGEQYF
TGTGCCAGCTCACTGGGGGGCGGTCTCGGAGAGCAGTACTTC
>.|TRBJ2-4|TRBV5-1|.
CASSDRGGGGHIQYF
TGCGCCAGCAGCGATCGTGGGGGAGGTGGGCACATTCAGTACTTC
>.|TRBJ2-3|TRBV10-1|.
CASSPLGEKGTDTQYF
TGCGCCAGCAGTCCTTTGGGGGAAAAGGGCACAGATACGCAGTATTTT